This TCR beta chain was sequenced during a study of regulatory T cells in long-lasting Graves disease. Points on this clonotype: Its antigen is undetermined.

The time point here: persistent/refractory GD, antithyroid drugs over 5 years with positive TRAb. PBMCs were the source of the RNA used for TCR sequencing. The germline gives CDR1 SQVTM, CDR2 ANQGSEA. CDR3 length: 13 residues. The V gene end was trimmed by 4 bases and the J gene end by 7 bases; junction bases not matched to a gene: 7. Libraries of TCR beta came from iRepertoire HTBI primers plus Arm-PCR of CDR3 regions. TCRdb recomputed calls from the multiplex PCR reads with MiXCR, one row per CDR3 protein. The sample lists 420,000 or so distinct CDR3 sequences; around 22% were seen once. Findings of the study overall: Persistent disease exhibited a predilection for TRBV28, TRBJ1-2 and TRBJ2-5.

The clonotype originates from a female donor with Graves disease. V and J are TRBV29-1 and TRBJ2-7; 10 nucleotides align to TRBD1. The sample consisted of peripheral blood mononuclear cells (PBMCs), taken when the disease was refractory, from a patient treated with antithyroid drugs. CDR3 DNA sequence: TGCAGCGTTGGCCTGGGGGACAGGGGAGAGCAGTACTTC. It translates to CSVGLGDRGEQYF.